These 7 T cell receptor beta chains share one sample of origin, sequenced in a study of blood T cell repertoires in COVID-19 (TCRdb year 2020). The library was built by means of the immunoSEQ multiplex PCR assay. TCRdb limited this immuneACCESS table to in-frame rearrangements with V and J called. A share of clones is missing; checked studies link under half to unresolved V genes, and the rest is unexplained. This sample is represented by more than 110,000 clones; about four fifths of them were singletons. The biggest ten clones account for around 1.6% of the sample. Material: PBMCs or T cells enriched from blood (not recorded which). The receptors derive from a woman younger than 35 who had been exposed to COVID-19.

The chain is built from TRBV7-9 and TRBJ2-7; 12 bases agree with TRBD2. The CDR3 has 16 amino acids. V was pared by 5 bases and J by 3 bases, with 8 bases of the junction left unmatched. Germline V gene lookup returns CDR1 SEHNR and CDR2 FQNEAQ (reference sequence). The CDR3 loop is CASSPPRLAGVYEQYF. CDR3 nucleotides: TGTGCCAGCAGCCCACCCAGACTAGCGGGAGTCTACGAGCAGTACTTC.

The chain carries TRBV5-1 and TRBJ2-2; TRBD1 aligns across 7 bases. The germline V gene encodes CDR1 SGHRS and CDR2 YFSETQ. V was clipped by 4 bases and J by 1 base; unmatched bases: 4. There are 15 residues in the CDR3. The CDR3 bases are TGCGCCAGCAGCGCACGGACAGGGAACACCGGGGAGCTGTTTTTT. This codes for CASSARTGNTGELFF.

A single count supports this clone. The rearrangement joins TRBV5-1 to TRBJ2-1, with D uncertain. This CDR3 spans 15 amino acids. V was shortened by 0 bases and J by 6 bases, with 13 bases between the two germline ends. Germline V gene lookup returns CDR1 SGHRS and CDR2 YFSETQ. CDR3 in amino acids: CASSLAAISVNEQFF. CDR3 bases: TGCGCCAGCAGCTTGGCCGCGATAAGCGTCAATGAGCAGTTCTTC. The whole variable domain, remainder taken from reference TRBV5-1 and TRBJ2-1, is KAGVTQTPRYLIKTRGQQVTLSCSPISGHRSVSWYQQTPGQGLQFLFEYFSETQRNKGNFPGRFSGRQFSNSRSEMNVSTLELGDSALYLCASSLAAISVNEQFFGPGTRLTVL.

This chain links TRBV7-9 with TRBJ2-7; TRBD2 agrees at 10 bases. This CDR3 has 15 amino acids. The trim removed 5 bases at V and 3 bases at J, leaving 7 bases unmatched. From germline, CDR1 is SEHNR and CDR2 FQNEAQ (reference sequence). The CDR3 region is CASSPPTSGLYEQYF. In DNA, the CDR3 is TGTGCCAGCAGCCCGCCGACTAGCGGGCTCTACGAGCAGTACTTC.

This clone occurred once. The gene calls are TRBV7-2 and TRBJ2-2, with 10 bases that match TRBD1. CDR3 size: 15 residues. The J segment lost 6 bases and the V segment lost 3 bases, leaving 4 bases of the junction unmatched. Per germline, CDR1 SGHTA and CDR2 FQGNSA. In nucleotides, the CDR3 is TGTGCCAGCAGCTTCTTCGGACAGGGGGCCGGGGAGCTGTTTTTT. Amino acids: CASSFFGQGAGELFF.

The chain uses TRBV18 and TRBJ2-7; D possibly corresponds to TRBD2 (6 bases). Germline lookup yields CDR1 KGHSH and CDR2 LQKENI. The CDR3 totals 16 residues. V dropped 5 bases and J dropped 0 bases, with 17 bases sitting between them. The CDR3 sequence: CASSAEGLPSSYEQYF. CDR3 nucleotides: TGTGCCAGCTCAGCCGAGGGACTCCCAAGCTCCTACGAGCAGTACTTC.

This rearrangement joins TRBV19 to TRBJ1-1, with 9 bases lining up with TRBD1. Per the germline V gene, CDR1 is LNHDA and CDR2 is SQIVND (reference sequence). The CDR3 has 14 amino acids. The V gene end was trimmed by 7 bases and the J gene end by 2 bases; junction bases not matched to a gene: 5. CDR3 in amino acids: CASTDRGGNTEAFF. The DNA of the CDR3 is TGTGCCAGTACTGACAGGGGGGGCAACACTGAAGCTTTCTTT.